The next 25 T cell receptor beta chains were all read from a single sample in a study of T cell responses to AZD1222 COVID-19 vaccine. Some clones are missing from TCRdb's copy, which holds only in-frame ones; the method was immunoSEQ multiplex PCR. This table holds some 94,000 clones, about 85% found once. Sequences were derived from peripheral blood, sampled on day 0 of AZD1222 vaccination. The source of these receptors is an adult in good health.

This sequence joins TRBV12-3 or TRBV12-4 and TRBJ2-3; no definite D call. The CDR3 has 12 amino acids. V was clipped by 3 bases and J by 6 bases, with 7 bases between them. The CDR3 spells CASSFTADTQYF. DNA of the CDR3: TGTGCCAGCAGTTTCACGGCCGATACGCAGTATTTT.

There are a few counts of this clone. This sequence joins TRBV6-5 and TRBJ1-2; D is unclear. The germline V gene encodes CDR1 MNHEY and CDR2 SVGAGI. The CDR3 consists of 12 residues. The V and J ends lost 5 bases and 4 bases respectively, with 8 bases between them. DNA of the CDR3: TGTGCCAGCAGTACCCGACCCTATGGCTACACCTTC. Encoded protein: CASSTRPYGYTF.

V usage is TRBV18 and J usage is TRBJ1-1; 9 bases fit TRBD1. V shed 4 bases, J shed 0 bases, and the junction held 6 bases outside the gene matches. In germline, CDR1 is KGHSH, CDR2 LQKENI. The CDR3 is made up of 16 amino acids. The CDR3 sequence is CASSRDRVGVNTEAFF. CDR3 nucleotide sequence: TGTGCCAGCTCACGGGACAGGGTGGGGGTGAACACTGAAGCTTTCTTT.

The chain has TRBV11-3 and TRBJ2-5, with 10 nucleotides matching TRBD2. The germline V gene has CDR1 SGHNT and CDR2 YENEEA. V lost 2 bases, J lost 4 bases, and 4 bases stayed unmatched. This CDR3 region has 15 residues. The chain's CDR3 is CASSLQREGRETQYF. The CDR3 nucleotides are TGTGCCAGCAGCTTACAGCGGGAGGGCCGAGAGACCCAGTACTTC. Based on the CDR3 plus reference TRBV11-3 and TRBJ2-5, the full variable domain is EAGVVQSPRYKIIEKKQPVAFWCNPISGHNTLYWYLQNLGQGPELLIRYENEEAVDDSQLPKDRFSAERLKGVDSTLKIQPAELGDSAVYLCASSLQREGRETQYFGPGTRLLVL.

This rearrangement joins TRBV19 to TRBJ1-5; a weak D match, TRBD1 (6 bases). Germline V gene data show CDR1 as LNHDA and CDR2 as SQIVND (reference sequence). Trimming pared 7 bases from V and 1 base from J, leaving 14 bases between. The CDR3 consists of 15 residues. This CDR3 is CASTGGLGSNQPQHF. CDR3 DNA: TGTGCCAGTACGGGGGGGCTGGGGAGCAATCAGCCCCAGCATTTT.

The chain couples TRBV2 to TRBJ2-3; D may be TRBD1 (6 bases). CDR3 size: 14 residues. The germline gives CDR1 SNHLY, CDR2 FYNNEI. V was pared by 1 base and J by 8 bases, with 13 bases between. This CDR3 reads CASSEDTGTGTQYF. The CDR3 DNA sequence: TGTGCCAGCAGTGAAGACACAGGGACCGGTACGCAGTATTTT.

The chain has TRBV29-1 and TRBJ2-7, with 10 bases lining up with TRBD1. Germline CDR1 is SQVTM and CDR2 is ANQGSEA. Trimming at V came to 6 bases and at J to 7 bases, leaving 12 bases not matched to a gene. The CDR3 is made up of 14 amino acids. CDR3: CSVPWGTGVREQYF. DNA of the CDR3: TGCAGCGTCCCATGGGGGACAGGGGTGAGGGAGCAGTACTTC.

On this clone itself: One end of the junction does not line up with germline, which may come from a read error. V and J are TRBV7-7 and TRBJ2-3; no clear D. The CDR3 extends over 13 amino acids. Germline V CDR1 and CDR2: SSHAT, FNYEAQ (reference sequence). Here the CDR3 reads CASSVGFPDTQYF. DNA for the CDR3: TGTGCTAGCAGCGTGGGTTTCCCAGATACGCAGTATTTT.

The chain is built from TRBV12-5 and TRBJ1-5; possible D gene TRBD1, 6 bases. The CDR3 extends over 13 amino acids. Trimming took off 6 bases at V and 7 bases at J, with 13 bases between the two ends. Germline CDR1 reads LGHNT; CDR2 reads FRNRAP. The chain's CDR3 is CASGLQGGQPQHF. The CDR3 DNA reads TGTGCTAGTGGGTTACAGGGCGGGCAGCCCCAGCATTTT.

In its sample, this clone is medium-sized (0.01 to 0.1%). The chain combines TRBV30 with TRBJ1-5; 9 positions agree with TRBD1. The trim removed 3 bases at V and 5 bases at J, leaving 5 bases unmatched. This CDR3 spans 14 amino acids. CDR1 is GTSNPN, CDR2 SVGIG, per germline (reference sequence). The CDR3 DNA follows: TGTGCCTGGAGCCCGGGACAGGGCCATCAGCCCCAGCATTTT. It codes for CAWSPGQGHQPQHF.

The genes are TRBV29-1 and TRBJ2-7; 9 nucleotides align to TRBD2. The CDR3 sequence is 13 residues long. Per the germline V gene, CDR1 is SQVTM and CDR2 is ANQGSEA. Trimming cost V 3 bases and J 2 bases; bases outside gene matches: 2. The CDR3 sequence is CSVETSGAYEQYF. DNA for the CDR3: TGCAGCGTTGAGACTAGCGGAGCCTACGAGCAGTACTTC.

In the case of this clone: At one of its ends the junction is not consistent with the germline gene, which may arise from a read error. This chain links TRBV30 with TRBJ2-2; D unresolved. This CDR3 spans 12 amino acids. The germline V gene encodes CDR1 GTSNPN and CDR2 SVGIG (reference sequence). DNA for the CDR3: TGTGCCTGGCGTCCGAACTCCGGGGAGCTGTTTTTT. It specifies CAWRPNSGELFF.

This chain connects TRBV7-3 to TRBJ2-1; 7 bases match TRBD2. The CDR3 has 14 residues. Per the germline V gene, CDR1 is SGHTA and CDR2 is FQGTGA. V shed 2 bases, J shed 6 bases, and the junction held 4 bases outside the gene matches. The CDR3 is CASSLRAGTNEQFF. In DNA, the CDR3 is TGTGCCAGCAGCTTACGAGCGGGGACCAATGAGCAGTTCTTC.

The rearrangement joins TRBV19 to TRBJ2-3; TRBD2 aligns across 7 bases. The CDR3 is 15 residues long. The V gene end was trimmed by 5 bases and the J gene end by 0 bases; junction bases not matched to a gene: 5. Germline CDR1 and CDR2: LNHDA and SQIVND (reference sequence). CDR3 DNA: TGTGCCAGTAGTTGGGGGGGGACGAGCACAGATACGCAGTATTTT. Translating it yields CASSWGGTSTDTQYF. Looking up the rest from reference TRBV19 and TRBJ2-3 gives the full variable domain: DGGITQSPKYLFRKEGQNVTLSCEQNLNHDAMYWYRQDPGQGLRLIYYSQIVNDFQKGDIAEGYSVSREKKESFPLTVTSAQKNPTAFYLCASSWGGTSTDTQYFGPGTRLTVL.

The gene calls are TRBV19 and TRBJ1-2, with D possibly TRBD1 on 6 matching bases. Trimming removed 7 bases at V and 6 bases at J, with 21 bases between. Germline-derived CDR1 and CDR2 are LNHDA and SQIVND (reference sequence). The CDR3 is 15 residues long. CDR3 region: CASTDQGGEAHGYTF. The CDR3 nucleotides are TGTGCCAGTACCGACCAAGGGGGGGAAGCGCATGGCTACACCTTC.

The chain joins TRBV9 to TRBJ2-6, with no clear D. Per the germline V gene, CDR1 is SGDLS and CDR2 is YYNGEE. This CDR3 has 15 residues. Deletions cut 3 bases from V and 1 base from J, with 8 bases between. As DNA, the CDR3 is TGTGCCAGCAGCGCCCTCTTTTCTGGGGCCAACGTCCTGACTTTC. Amino acids: CASSALFSGANVLTF.

This clone was detected once. The chain carries TRBV3-1 (or the pseudogene TRBV3-2) and TRBJ1-2; D remains ambiguous. V lost 7 bases and J lost 4, with 13 bases in between. Germline CDR1 is LGHDT and CDR2 is YNNKEL (reference sequence). The length of the CDR3 is 13 residues. CDR3 amino acids: CASTRDEGYGYTF. Written as DNA, the CDR3 is TGTGCCAGCACCCGAGACGAGGGCTATGGCTACACCTTC.

The genes are TRBV19 and TRBJ1-5; D is unresolved. Germline CDR1 and CDR2: LNHDA and SQIVND (reference sequence). The CDR3 covers 15 residues. With 3 bases removed from V and 1 base from J, the gap between germline ends came to 10 bases. CDR3 residues: CASSMGFVSNQPQHF. CDR3 nucleotides: TGTGCCAGTAGTATGGGGTTTGTAAGCAATCAGCCCCAGCATTTT.

The rearrangement links TRBV23-1 to TRBJ1-1; D is unresolved. TRBV23-1 is assigned to the ORF class and has an uncertain function. V was clipped by 3 bases and J by 8 bases, with 10 bases between them. This CDR3 has 12 amino acids. The CDR3 sequence: CASSHPDREAFF. The CDR3 DNA sequence: TGCGCCAGCAGTCACCCGGACCGGGAAGCTTTCTTT.

V usage is TRBV7-9 and J usage is TRBJ1-5; 9 nucleotides match TRBD1. The CDR3 has 15 residues. Germline-derived CDR1 and CDR2 are SEHNR and FQNEAQ (reference sequence). Trimming took 1 base from V and 6 from J; bases not matched to a gene: 4. The CDR3 loop reads CASSLDGQGIQPQHF. DNA of the CDR3: TGTGCCAGCAGCTTAGACGGACAGGGGATTCAGCCCCAGCATTTT. Complete variable domain (other parts from reference TRBV7-9 and TRBJ1-5): DTGVSQNPRHKITKRGQNVTFRCDPISEHNRLYWYRQTLGQGPEFLTYFQNEAQLEKSRLLSDRFSAERPKGSFSTLEIQRTEQGDSAMYLCASSLDGQGIQPQHFGDGTRLSIL.

The rearrangement links TRBV5-1 to TRBJ1-6; D is ambiguous. There are 14 residues in the CDR3. Germline assignment: CDR1 SGHRS and CDR2 YFSETQ. Between the trimmed V and J ends, which lost 0 bases and 7 bases, there was a span of 8 bases. CDR3 sequence: CASSLVQENSPLHF. The DNA of the CDR3 is TGCGCCAGCAGCTTGGTTCAGGAAAATTCACCCCTCCACTTT. Looking up the rest from reference TRBV5-1 and TRBJ1-6 gives the full variable domain: KAGVTQTPRYLIKTRGQQVTLSCSPISGHRSVSWYQQTPGQGLQFLFEYFSETQRNKGNFPGRFSGRQFSNSRSEMNVSTLELGDSALYLCASSLVQENSPLHFGNGTRLTVT.

The chain couples TRBV10-3 to TRBJ1-2, with TRBD1 identical over 10 bases. The germline V gene encodes CDR1 ENHRY and CDR2 SYGVKD. The trim removed 6 bases at V and 2 bases at J, leaving 9 bases unmatched. This CDR3 spans 16 amino acids. In DNA form, the CDR3 reads TGTGCCATCAGGATGGGGACAGGGGTAATCAACTATGGCTACACCTTC. Translated: CAIRMGTGVINYGYTF.

This chain uses TRBV7-9 with TRBJ2-7; 10 bases map to TRBD1. The CDR3 covers 15 residues. The germline gives CDR1 SEHNR, CDR2 FQNEAQ (reference sequence). The J segment lost 4 bases and the V segment lost 5 bases, leaving 8 bases of the junction unmatched. Written as DNA, the CDR3 is TGTGCCAGCAGCCCCCCGACAGGGGGCGGGTACGAGCAGTACTTC. It codes for CASSPPTGGGYEQYF.

The V call is TRBV19, the J call TRBJ1-1; 7 nucleotides match TRBD1. Germline V gene data show CDR1 as LNHDA and CDR2 as SQIVND (reference sequence). Trimming cost V 11 bases and J 7 bases; bases outside gene matches: 13. The CDR3 loop spans 13 amino acids. CDR3 sequence reads: CASVGQWKGEAFF. The CDR3 DNA reads TGTGCCTCTGTGGGACAGTGGAAGGGTGAAGCTTTCTTT.

The gene calls are TRBV4-1 and TRBJ2-2; 14 nucleotides line up with TRBD2. The CDR3 has 17 residues. J lost 5 bases, V lost 4 bases, and 6 bases had no gene match. Germline CDR1 and CDR2: MGHRA and YSYEKL. The CDR3 DNA reads as TGCGCCAGCAGCCCTATCGGACTAGCGGGAGGAACCGGGGAGCTGTTTTTT. It translates to CASSPIGLAGGTGELFF.